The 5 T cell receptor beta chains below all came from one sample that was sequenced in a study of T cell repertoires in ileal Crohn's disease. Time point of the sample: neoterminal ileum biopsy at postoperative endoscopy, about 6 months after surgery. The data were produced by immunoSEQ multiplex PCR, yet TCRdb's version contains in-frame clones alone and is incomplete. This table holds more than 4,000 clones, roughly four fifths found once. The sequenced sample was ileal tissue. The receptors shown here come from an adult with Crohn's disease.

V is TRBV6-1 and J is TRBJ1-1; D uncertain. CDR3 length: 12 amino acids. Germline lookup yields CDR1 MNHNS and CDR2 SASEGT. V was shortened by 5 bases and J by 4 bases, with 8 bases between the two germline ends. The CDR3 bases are TGTGCCAGCAGTCCGGAGGCCACTGAAGCTTTCTTT. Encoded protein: CASSPEATEAFF.

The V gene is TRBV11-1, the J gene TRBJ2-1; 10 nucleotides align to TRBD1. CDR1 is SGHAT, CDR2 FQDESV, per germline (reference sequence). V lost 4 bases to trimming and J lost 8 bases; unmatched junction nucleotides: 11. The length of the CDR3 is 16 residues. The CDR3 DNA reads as TGTGCCAGCAGCTCCTTCGCGGGACAGGGGTGGCATGAGCAGTTCTTC. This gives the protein CASSSFAGQGWHEQFF.

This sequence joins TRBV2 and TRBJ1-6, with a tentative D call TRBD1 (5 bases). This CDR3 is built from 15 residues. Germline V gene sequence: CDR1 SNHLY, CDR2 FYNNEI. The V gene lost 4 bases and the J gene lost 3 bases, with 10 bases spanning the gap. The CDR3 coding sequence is TGTGCCAGCAGTGGTAACAGGAACTATAATTCACCCCTCCACTTT. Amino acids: CASSGNRNYNSPLHF.

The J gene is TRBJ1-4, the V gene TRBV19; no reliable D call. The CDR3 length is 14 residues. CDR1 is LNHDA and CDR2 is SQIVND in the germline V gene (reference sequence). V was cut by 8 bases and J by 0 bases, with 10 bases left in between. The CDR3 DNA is TGTGCCAGTTCCTACGGATCAACTAATGAAAAACTGTTTTTT. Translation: CASSYGSTNEKLFF. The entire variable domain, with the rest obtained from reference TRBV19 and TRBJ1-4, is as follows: DGGITQSPKYLFRKEGQNVTLSCEQNLNHDAMYWYRQDPGQGLRLIYYSQIVNDFQKGDIAEGYSVSREKKESFPLTVTSAQKNPTAFYLCASSYGSTNEKLFFGSGTQLSVL.

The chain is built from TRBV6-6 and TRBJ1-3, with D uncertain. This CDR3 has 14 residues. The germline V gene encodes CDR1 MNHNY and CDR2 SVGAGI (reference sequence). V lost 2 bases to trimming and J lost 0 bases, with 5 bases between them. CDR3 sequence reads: CASSYGSSGNTIYF. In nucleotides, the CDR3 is TGTGCCAGCAGTTACGGCAGCTCTGGAAACACCATATATTTT.